This T cell receptor (beta chain) was captured in a study of vaccination and CD4 T cells after COVID-19. Treatment of the sample: approximately nine-day PBMC culture with coronavirus spike peptide pools or control peptides (ViraFEST assay). It was before the COVID-19 pandemic (2011-2018) that the unexposed donor's CD4+ T cells were collected. Comments on this clonotype: Its antigen is unidentified.

The Oncomine TCR Beta short-read assay was applied to DNA of cultured CD4+ T cells. TCRdb independently ran MiXCR on the PCR reads; one entry per CDR3 protein. The sample includes 6,500 or so distinct CDR3 sequences, approximately 60% of them seen just once. The CDR3 is 13 amino acids. The germline gives CDR1 MNHEY, CDR2 SVGEGT. Trimming removed 4 bases at V and 9 bases at J, with 10 bases between. This sequence originates from a human donor in good health. Sequenced sample: CD4+ T cells from blood, cultured in vitro. V and J are TRBV6-2 or TRBV6-3 and TRBJ1-6; no definite D call. CDR3 in DNA: TGTGCCAGCAGTTCGCCCGGGATTTCACCCCTCCACTTT. Its protein product is CASSSPGISPLHF.